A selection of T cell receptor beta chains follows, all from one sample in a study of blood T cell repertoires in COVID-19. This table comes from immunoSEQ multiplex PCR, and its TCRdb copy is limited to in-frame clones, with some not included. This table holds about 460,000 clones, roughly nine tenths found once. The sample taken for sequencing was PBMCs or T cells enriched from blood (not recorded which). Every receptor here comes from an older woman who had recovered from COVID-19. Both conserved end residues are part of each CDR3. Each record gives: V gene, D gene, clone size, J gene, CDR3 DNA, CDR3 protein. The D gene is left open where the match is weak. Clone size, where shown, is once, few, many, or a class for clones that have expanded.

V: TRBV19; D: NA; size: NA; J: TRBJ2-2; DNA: TGTGCCTCCTCTCCTTCGAACACCGGGGAGCTGTTTTTT; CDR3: CASSPSNTGELFF
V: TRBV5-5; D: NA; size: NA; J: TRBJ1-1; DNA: TGTGCCAGCAGCCTTTACGGACAGGAAGCTTTCTTT; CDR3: CASSLYGQEAFF
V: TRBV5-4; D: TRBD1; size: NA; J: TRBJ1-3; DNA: TGTGCCAGCAGCTTGTCTCCGCCGACAGGGTCTGGAAACACCATATATTTT; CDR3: CASSLSPPTGSGNTIYF
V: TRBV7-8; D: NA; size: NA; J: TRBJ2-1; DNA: TGTGCCAGCAGCCTGAGGGACACCAACAATGAGCAGTTCTTC; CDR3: CASSLRDTNNEQFF
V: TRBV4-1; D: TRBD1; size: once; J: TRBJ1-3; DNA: TGCGCCAGCAGCCAACAGGGGGCGTGGGGAAACACCATATATTTT; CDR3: CASSQQGAWGNTIYF
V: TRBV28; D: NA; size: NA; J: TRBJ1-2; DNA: TGTGCCAGCACTACAATGGGAGGGGGAGGCTATGGCTACACCTTC; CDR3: CASTTMGGGGYGYTF
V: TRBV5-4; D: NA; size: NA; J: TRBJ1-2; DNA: TGTGCCAGCAGCCCCCGAGGGTCCGACTATGGCTACACCTTC; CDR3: CASSPRGSDYGYTF
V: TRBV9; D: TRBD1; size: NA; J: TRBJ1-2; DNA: TGTGCCAGCAGCGAGACCCCTCACAGGGGAGAGGGTGGCTACACCTTC; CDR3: CASSETPHRGEGGYTF
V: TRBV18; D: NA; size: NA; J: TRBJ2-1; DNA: TGTGCCAGCTCACCACAGGGGGGGGCCTCCGCGGATGAGCAGTTCTTC; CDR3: CASSPQGGASADEQFF
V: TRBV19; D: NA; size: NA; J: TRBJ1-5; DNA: TGTGCCAGTAAAGCTAAATCAGGGCCCCAGCATTTT; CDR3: CASKAKSGPQHF
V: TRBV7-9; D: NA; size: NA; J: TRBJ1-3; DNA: TGTGCCAGCAGCATCCAAACGACACGATCTGGAAACACCATATATTTT; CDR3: CASSIQTTRSGNTIYF
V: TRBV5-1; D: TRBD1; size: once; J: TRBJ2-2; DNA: TGCGCCAGCAGCACCTGGGACAGGGTCAACACCGGGGAGCTGTTTTTT; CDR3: CASSTWDRVNTGELFF
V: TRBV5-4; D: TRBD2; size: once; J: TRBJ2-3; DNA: TGTGCCAGCAGAGGGACTAGCGGGGGGGTTACAGATACGCAGTATTTT; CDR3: CASRGTSGGVTDTQYF
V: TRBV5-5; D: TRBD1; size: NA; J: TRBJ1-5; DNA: TGTGCCAGCAGCCGCCTTGGGACAGGAAATCAGCCCCAGCATTTT; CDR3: CASSRLGTGNQPQHF
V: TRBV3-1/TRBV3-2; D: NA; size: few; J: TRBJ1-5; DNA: TGTGCCAGCAGCCAAGGACAGGAAACCAATCAGCCCCAGCATTTT; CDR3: CASSQGQETNQPQHF
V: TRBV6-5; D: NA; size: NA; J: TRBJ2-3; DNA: TGTGCCAGCAGATACGGGAGTCTCGCAGATACGCAGTATTTT; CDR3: CASRYGSLADTQYF
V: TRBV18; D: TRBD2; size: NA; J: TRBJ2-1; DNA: TGTGCCAGCTCACTAGGGACTAGCGGAGGCAATGAGCAGTTCTTC; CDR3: CASSLGTSGGNEQFF
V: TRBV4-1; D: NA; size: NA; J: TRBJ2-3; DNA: TGCGCCAGCAGCCAAACCGGTAGCACAGATACGCAGTATTTT; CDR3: CASSQTGSTDTQYF
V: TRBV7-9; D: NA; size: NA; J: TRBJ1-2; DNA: TGTGCCAGCAGCTTATTAATTGGGAAGCCGGGAACTATTTTCTATGGCTACACCTTC; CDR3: CASSLLIGKPGTIFYGYTF
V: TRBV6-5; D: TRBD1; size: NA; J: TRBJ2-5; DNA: TGTGCCAGCAGTTGGACAGGGGGCCGTGAGACCCAGTACTTC; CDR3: CASSWTGGRETQYF
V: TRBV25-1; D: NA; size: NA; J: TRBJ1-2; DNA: TGTGCCAGCAGTGAGTACAGGGAAGGCTACACCTTC; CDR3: CASSEYREGYTF
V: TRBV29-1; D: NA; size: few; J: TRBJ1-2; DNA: TGCAGCGTTGAAGGGCTAACAAATCTAGAAGGCTACACCTTC; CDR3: CSVEGLTNLEGYTF
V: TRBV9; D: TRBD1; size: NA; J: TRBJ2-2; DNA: TGTGCCAGCAGGAGCCCAGGGACAGGAGGTCCCGGGGAGCTGTTTTTT; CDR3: CASRSPGTGGPGELFF
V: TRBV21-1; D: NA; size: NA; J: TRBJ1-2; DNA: TGTGCCAGCAGCACGTTTACAGGGGGCAATGGCTACACCTTC; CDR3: CASSTFTGGNGYTF
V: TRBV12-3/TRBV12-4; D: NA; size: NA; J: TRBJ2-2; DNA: TGTGCCAGCAGGAGATTTAACACCGGGGAGCTGTTTTTT; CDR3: CASRRFNTGELFF
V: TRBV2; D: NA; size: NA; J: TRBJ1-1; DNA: TGTGCCAGCAGTGAAGCGGAGATGAGAGGGGAAGCTTTCTTT; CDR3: CASSEAEMRGEAFF
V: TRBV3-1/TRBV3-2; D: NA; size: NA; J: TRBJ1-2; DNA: TGTGCCAGCAGCCCTAGCCGACAGGCTAGGTTCTATGGCTACACCTTC; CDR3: CASSPSRQARFYGYTF
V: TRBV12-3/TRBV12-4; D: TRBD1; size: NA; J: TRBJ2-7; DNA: TGTGCCAGCAGTACAGGGGTCTCCTACGAGCAGTACTTC; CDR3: CASSTGVSYEQYF
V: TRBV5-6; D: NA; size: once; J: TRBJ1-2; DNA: TGTGCCAGCAGCTCCAGTGGCTATGGCTACACCTTC; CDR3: CASSSSGYGYTF
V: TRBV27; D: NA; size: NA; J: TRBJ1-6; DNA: TGTGCCAGCAGTTTATTTGGCGGGTCACCCCTCCACTTT; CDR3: CASSLFGGSPLHF
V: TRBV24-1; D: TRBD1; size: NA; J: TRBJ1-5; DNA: TGTGCCACCAGTGGGGGACAGGGAAATCAGCCCCAGCATTTT; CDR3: CATSGGQGNQPQHF
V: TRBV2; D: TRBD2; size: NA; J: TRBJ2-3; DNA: TGTGCCAGCAGCGAGGGACTAGCGGGGAACACAGATACGCAGTATTTT; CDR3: CASSEGLAGNTDTQYF
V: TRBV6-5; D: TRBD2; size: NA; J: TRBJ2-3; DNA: TGTGCCAGCAGGAGACTAGCTAGCACAGATACGCAGTATTTT; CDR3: CASRRLASTDTQYF
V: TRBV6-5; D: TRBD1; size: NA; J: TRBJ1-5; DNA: TGTGCCAGCAGCCACGGACAGGGGGTCAATCAGCCCCAGCATTTT; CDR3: CASSHGQGVNQPQHF
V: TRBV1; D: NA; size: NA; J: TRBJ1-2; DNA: TGCACCAGCAGCCAAGATTTCCGACAGGGCTACACCTTC; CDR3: CTSSQDFRQGYTF
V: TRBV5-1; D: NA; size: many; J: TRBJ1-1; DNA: TGCGCCAGCAGCTTAGACATCCCGAAGGTCGGCACTGAAGCTTTCTTT; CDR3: CASSLDIPKVGTEAFF
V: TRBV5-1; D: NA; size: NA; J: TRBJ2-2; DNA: TGCGCCAGCAGCCCCGCCAGGGGAGAGGGCGGGGAGCTGTTTTTT; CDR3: CASSPARGEGGELFF
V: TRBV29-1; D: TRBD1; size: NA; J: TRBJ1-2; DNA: TGCAGCGTTGAGTGGCAGGGGGCGCTAAGCTATGGCTACACCTTC; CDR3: CSVEWQGALSYGYTF
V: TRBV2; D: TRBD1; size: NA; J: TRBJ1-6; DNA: TGTGCCAGCAGTGAGACAGGGGATAATTCACCCCTCCACTTT; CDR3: CASSETGDNSPLHF
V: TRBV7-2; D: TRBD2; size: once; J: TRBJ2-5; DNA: TGTGCCAGCAGCTTACGGCGGGGGGGCCAAGAGACCCAGTACTTC; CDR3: CASSLRRGGQETQYF
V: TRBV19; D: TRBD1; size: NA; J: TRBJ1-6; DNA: TGTGCCAGTAGTCTGAGGTACAGGGGAGGTGGTTCCTATAATTCACCCCTCCACTTT; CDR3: CASSLRYRGGGSYNSPLHF
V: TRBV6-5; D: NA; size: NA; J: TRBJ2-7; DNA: TGTGCCAGCATTGGTAATACAGGCGAGCAGTACTTC; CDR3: CASIGNTGEQYF
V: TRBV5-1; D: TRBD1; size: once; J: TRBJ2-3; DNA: TGCGCCAGCAGCTGGACAGGGAGCACAGATACGCAGTATTTT; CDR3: CASSWTGSTDTQYF
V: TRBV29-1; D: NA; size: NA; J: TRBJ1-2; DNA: TGCAGCGTTGGGGCAGGGTATGGCTACACCTTC; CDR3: CSVGAGYGYTF
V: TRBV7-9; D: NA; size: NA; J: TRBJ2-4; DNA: TGTGCCAGCAGCTTAGGCGGGGCCAAAAACATTCAGTACTTC; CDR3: CASSLGGAKNIQYF
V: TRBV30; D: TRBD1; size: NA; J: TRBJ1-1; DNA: TGTGCCTGGGGACAGGGAGCGACTGAAGCTTTCTTT; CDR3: CAWGQGATEAFF
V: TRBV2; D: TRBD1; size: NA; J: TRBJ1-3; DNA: TGTGCCAGCAGTCTGGGACAGTCCTCTGGAAACACCATATATTTT; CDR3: CASSLGQSSGNTIYF
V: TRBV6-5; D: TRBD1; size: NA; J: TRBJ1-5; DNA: TGTGCCAGCAGTACCGGACAGGGGGCACGACAGCCCCAGCATTTT; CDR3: CASSTGQGARQPQHF
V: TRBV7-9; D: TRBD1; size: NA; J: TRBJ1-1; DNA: TGTGCCACGAAGGGACAGGGTAACACTGAAGCTTTCTTT; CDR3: CATKGQGNTEAFF
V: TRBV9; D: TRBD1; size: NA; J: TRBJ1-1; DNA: TGTGCCAGCAGCGTGAACCAGGGGGTAGACACTGAAGCTTTCTTT; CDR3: CASSVNQGVDTEAFF
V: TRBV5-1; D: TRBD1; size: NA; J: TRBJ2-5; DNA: TGCGCCAGCAGCTCGACTTCGGGACAGATGAAGGAGACCCAGTACTTC; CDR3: CASSSTSGQMKETQYF
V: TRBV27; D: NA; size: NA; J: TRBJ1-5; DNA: TGTGCCAGCAGTAGTGGGGGGGTCGGTCAGCCCCAGCATTTT; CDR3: CASSSGGVGQPQHF
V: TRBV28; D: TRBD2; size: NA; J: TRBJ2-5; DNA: TGTGCCAGCAGTCCAAAGCTAGCGGGGGGTAAAGAGACCCAGTACTTC; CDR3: CASSPKLAGGKETQYF
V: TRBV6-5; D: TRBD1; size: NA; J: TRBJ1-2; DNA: TGTGCCAGCAGTTTCAGGGGGCGCGGCTATGGCTACACCTTC; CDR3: CASSFRGRGYGYTF
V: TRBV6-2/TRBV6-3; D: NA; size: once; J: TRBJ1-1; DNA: TGTGCCAGCAGTTACTTCGGACTTGAAGCTTTCTTT; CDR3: CASSYFGLEAFF
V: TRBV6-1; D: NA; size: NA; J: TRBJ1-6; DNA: TGTGCCAGCAGTGAGACAGTCCTTAATACACCCCTCCACTTT; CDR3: CASSETVLNTPLHF
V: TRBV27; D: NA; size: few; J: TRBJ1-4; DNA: TGTGCCAGCAGTCCGTGGACGGAGGGGCCTGAAAAACTGTTTTTT; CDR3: CASSPWTEGPEKLFF